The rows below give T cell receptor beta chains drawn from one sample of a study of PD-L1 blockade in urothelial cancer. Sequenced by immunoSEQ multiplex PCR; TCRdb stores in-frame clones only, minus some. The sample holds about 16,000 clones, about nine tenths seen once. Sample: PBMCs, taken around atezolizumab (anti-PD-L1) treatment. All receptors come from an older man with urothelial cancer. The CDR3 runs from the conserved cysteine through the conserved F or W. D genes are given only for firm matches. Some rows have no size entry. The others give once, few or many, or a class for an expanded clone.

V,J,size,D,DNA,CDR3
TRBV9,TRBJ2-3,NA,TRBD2,TGTGCCAGCAGCGGGGGGGCTAGCGGGACAGATACGCAGTATTTT,CASSGGASGTDTQYF
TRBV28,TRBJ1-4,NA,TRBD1,TGTGCCAGCAGGTCGGGGACAGGAGTTAATGAAAAACTGTTTTTT,CASRSGTGVNEKLFF
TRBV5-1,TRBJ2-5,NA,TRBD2,TGCGCCAGCAGCTTGCCGGGGGGGAAAGAGACCCAGTACTTC,CASSLPGGKETQYF
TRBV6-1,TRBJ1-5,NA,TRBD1,TGTGCCAGCAGTGAGGCAGGGGGTGGCAATCAGCCCCAGCATTTT,CASSEAGGGNQPQHF
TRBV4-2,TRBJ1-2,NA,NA,TGTGCCAGCAGCCAACCAGGGGCTAGGTATGGCTACACCTTC,CASSQPGARYGYTF
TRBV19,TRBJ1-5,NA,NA,TGTGCCAGTAGTATATCCGGGAATAGCAATCAGCCCCAGCATTTT,CASSISGNSNQPQHF
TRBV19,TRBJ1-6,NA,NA,TGTGCCAGTAGTCCCCCGGGACACCGAAATTCACCCCTCCACTTT,CASSPPGHRNSPLHF
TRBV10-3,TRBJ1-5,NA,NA,TGTGCCATCAGAGGGACAAGCAATCAGCCCCAGCATTTT,CAIRGTSNQPQHF
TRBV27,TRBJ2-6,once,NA,TGTGCCAGCAGGCTACAGTTCGCTGGGGCCAACGTCCTGACTTTC,CASRLQFAGANVLTF
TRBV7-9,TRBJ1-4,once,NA,TGTGCCAGCAGCCCGACTGCAACTAATGAAAAACTGTTTTTT,CASSPTATNEKLFF
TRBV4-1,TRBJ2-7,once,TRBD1,TGCGCCAGCAGCCGGGACAGCTCCTACGAGCAGTACTTC,CASSRDSSYEQYF
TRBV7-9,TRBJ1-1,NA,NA,TGTGCCAGCAGCCTCGACACGAAGAACACTGAAGCTTTCTTT,CASSLDTKNTEAFF
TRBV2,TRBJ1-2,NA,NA,TGTGCCAGCAGTTTCGGGGGAGGCTACACCTTC,CASSFGGGYTF
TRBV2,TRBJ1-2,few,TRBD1,TGTGCCAGCAGGGGACAGGCCTATGGCTACACCTTC,CASRGQAYGYTF
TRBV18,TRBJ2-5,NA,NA,TGTGCCACCATGCAGGCGGGTGTACAAGAGACCCAGTACTTC,CATMQAGVQETQYF
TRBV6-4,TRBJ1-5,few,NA,TGTGCCAGCAGTGCCACCTCTAACAATCAGCCCCAGCATTTT,CASSATSNNQPQHF
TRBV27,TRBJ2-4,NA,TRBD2,TGTGCCAGCAGTTCTACGCGCGGGAGTTCGGCCAAAAACATTCAGTACTTC,CASSSTRGSSAKNIQYF
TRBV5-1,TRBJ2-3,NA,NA,TGCGCCAGCAGCCCACCCAGACTAGAAGATACGCAGTATTTT,CASSPPRLEDTQYF
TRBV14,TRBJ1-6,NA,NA,TGTGCCAGCAGCCGCCGACAGGCGGAAAATTCACCCCTCCACTTT,CASSRRQAENSPLHF
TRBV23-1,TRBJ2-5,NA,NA,TGCGCCAGCAGTCTCGACAGAATCCAAGAGACCCAGTACTTC,CASSLDRIQETQYF
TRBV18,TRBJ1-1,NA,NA,TGTGCCAGCTCACTACGGGGGTGGAGCACTGAAGCTTTCTTT,CASSLRGWSTEAFF
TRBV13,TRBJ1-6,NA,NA,TGTGCCAGCAGCGACGAGACACAGGGCTATAATTCACCCCTCCACTTT,CASSDETQGYNSPLHF
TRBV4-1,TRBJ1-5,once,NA,TGCGCCAGCAGCCAAAACTATGTTAGTTACAGCAATCAGCCCCAGCATTTT,CASSQNYVSYSNQPQHF
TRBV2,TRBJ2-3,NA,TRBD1,TGTGCCAGCAGGGGGGACAGCCGCACAGATACGCAGTATTTT,CASRGDSRTDTQYF
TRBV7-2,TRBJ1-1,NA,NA,TGTGCCAGCAGCTTAGAAGGGACTGTCGGTTTCTTT,CASSLEGTVGFF
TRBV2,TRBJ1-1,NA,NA,TGTGCCACCCGGCTCGTTGACTTAGGAACTGAAGCTTTCTTT,CATRLVDLGTEAFF